What follows describes a single T cell receptor beta chain. The antigen is unknown. V was cut by 3 bases and J by 1 base, with 10 bases left in between. In germline, CDR1 is SQVTM, CDR2 ANQGSEA. CDR3 length: 14 amino acids. The authors built TCR beta libraries using iRepertoire HTBI primers and Arm-PCR of CDR3 regions. TCRdb fed the multiplex PCR reads into MiXCR, producing one record per CDR3 protein. The profile shows a few hundred thousand distinct CDR3 sequences, roughly 12% of them singletons. Time point of the sample: newly diagnosed GD, antithyroid drugs for less than 3 months. The authors made the TCR library using RNA they extracted from PBMCs. The record originates from a study of regulatory T cells in long-lasting Graves disease. Whole-study results and caveats: Sampling was limited to peripheral blood rather than thyroid tissue. The TCR repertoire of persistent Graves' patients was less diverse than that of newly diagnosed ones.

This same sample was also part of a study on T cells in Graves' hyperthyroidism and ophthalmopathy. That source notes: The study defined stable Graves' hyperthyroidism as no ophthalmopathy progression within 18 months. Also found in blood were most expanded thyroid clonotypes above 0.001.

This receptor was identified in a woman in her late teens or twenties with Graves disease. This chain uses TRBV29-1 with TRBJ1-5; possible D gene TRBD1, 5 bases. The material was peripheral blood mononuclear cells (PBMCs), obtained at new diagnosis, from a patient treated with antithyroid drugs. The CDR3: CSVEGRSSNQPQHF. Here the CDR3 DNA reads TGCAGCGTTGAGGGACGGTCCAGCAATCAGCCCCAGCATTTT.